This T cell receptor beta chain was recorded in a study of blood T cell repertoires in COVID-19. Study details: Italy, Spain and the United States were the sources of the convalescent and acute COVID-19 samples. T cells, B-cell-depleted T cells, or PBMCs supplied cDNA or gDNA.

This clone was counted once. One end of the junction fails to match germline, which may point to a read error. CDR1 SSHAT and CDR2 FNYEAQ come from the germline V gene (reference sequence). CDR3 length equals 14 residues. In the study's own analysis: Reference gene primer amplification yielded estimated nucleated cell counts. Using immunoSEQ multiplex PCR, the repertoire was profiled, and TCRdb retains in-frame clones only, with some absent. That table furnishes V, J and clone size, whereas the DNA furnished D and trimming. The sample consists of about 250,000 clones, approximately 85% of them appearing once. One Seattle source followed patients from active infection through their disease course.

Sequencing was performed on peripheral blood. The rearrangement uses TRBV7-7 and TRBJ2-5, with D possibly being TRBD1 (6 bases). The clonotype was recovered from a woman aged 80 or over with COVID-19, enrolled during active disease. The CDR3, as DNA: TGTGCTAGCAGCTTTGGGGGCCCGTTGGAGACCCAGTACTTC. Translated: CASSFGGPLETQYF. The full variable domain, in which reference TRBV7-7 and TRBJ2-5 provide the parts outside the CDR3, is GAGVSQSPRYKVTKRGQDVTLRCDPISSHATLYWYQQALGQGPEFLTYFNYEAQPDKSGLPSDRFSAERPEGSISTLTIQRTEQRDSAMYRCASSFGGPLETQYFGPGTRLLVL.